The rows below give T cell receptor beta chains drawn from one sample of a study of T cell repertoires in cytomegalovirus infection. These TCRs are of unknown antigen specificity. TCRdb reprocessed the reads via MiXCR and lists one record per CDR3 protein. The profile shows about 220,000 distinct CDR3 sequences, about 40% of them singletons. Sample: CD8+ T cells from cultured PBMCs, taken from culture after CMV antigen stimulation. The source of these receptors is a human donor in good health (CMV status not recorded). Some clones in this sample may be carry-over from other donors' samples. The CDR3 runs from the conserved cysteine through the conserved F or W. Fields, in order: J gene, V gene, CDR3 protein.

TRBJ2-1	TRBV7-8	CASSPPGTLSSYNEQFF
TRBJ2-3	TRBV12-3/TRBV12-4	CASRPTSGRADTQYF
TRBJ2-1	TRBV18	CASSPDQDRVYDEQFF
TRBJ2-2	TRBV11-2	CASSPDGEDGELFF
TRBJ1-1	TRBV7-3	CASSLTANTEAFF
TRBJ1-5	TRBV28	CATQGGDQPQHF
TRBJ2-7	TRBV7-6	CASSLAAAGGEYEQYF
TRBJ2-3	TRBV7-8	CASRVVDTSTDTQYF
TRBJ2-5	TRBV27	CASSLSRRGRETQYF
TRBJ1-1	TRBV7-8	CASRMYGLNTEAFF
TRBJ2-1	TRBV10-3	CAVGGASGIDEQFF
TRBJ2-7	TRBV27	CASSLGGTGTSEQYF
TRBJ1-2	TRBV27	CASSSHYRGHDYGYTF
TRBJ2-7	TRBV15	CATSRERPRSYEQYF
TRBJ2-2	TRBV7-9	CASSLGVEDMNTGELFF
TRBJ1-1	TRBV7-4	CASRSTTGIITEAFF
TRBJ1-2	TRBV27	CASSLTGPGYGYTF
TRBJ1-3	TRBV18	CASSPHRYPTIRMAGNTIYF
TRBJ2-1	TRBV7-3	CASSQGGTSSYNEQFF
TRBJ2-7	TRBV6-6	CASSYEGQGYEQYF
TRBJ2-5	TRBV3-1	CASSARQVPLETQYF
TRBJ1-5	TRBV19	CASSTRQGLNQPQHF
TRBJ1-4	TRBV7-6	CASSIKGSGEKLFF
TRBJ2-7	TRBV7-9	CASSPRTSGRAMYEQYF
TRBJ2-5	TRBV6-5	CASTRGLSPQETQYF
TRBJ1-1	TRBV7-9	CASSSDRRNTEAFF
TRBJ2-1	TRBV10-3	CAISEFGHGDDNEQFF
TRBJ2-6	TRBV7-9	CASSFLDGSGANVLTF
TRBJ2-1	TRBV12-3/TRBV12-4	CASRGQGWNEQFF
TRBJ2-7	TRBV20-1	CSAGGFDDEQYF
TRBJ2-2	TRBV4-1	CASRGGTGTGELFF
TRBJ2-2	TRBV5-4	CASSPHLPGELFF
TRBJ2-1	TRBV6-5	CASSYNSGGYNEQFF
TRBJ2-1	TRBV7-3	CASSFATGHEQFF
TRBJ2-7	TRBV6-7	CASSYSPQGPVHEQYF
TRBJ2-1	TRBV11-3	CASSWKAGAHNEQFF
TRBJ2-7	TRBV11-1	CASSPRGGSGRALAGEQYF
TRBJ2-7	TRBV7-6	CASSLEPSAYYEQYF
TRBJ1-2	TRBV6-5	CASSYPRGQDYGYTF
TRBJ2-2	TRBV7-3	CASSRRQIQNTGELFF
TRBJ1-4	TRBV29-1	CSVEDPGATPRKLFF
TRBJ1-5	TRBV11-2	CASSSEAGSNQPQHF
TRBJ2-7	TRBV28	CASSSQIRASASSYEQYF
TRBJ2-2	TRBV20-1	CSAPDRLANTGELFF
TRBJ1-4	TRBV12-3/TRBV12-4	CASSLNRAHEKLFF
TRBJ1-1	TRBV7-2	CASSSQGVAFF
TRBJ2-1	TRBV12-3/TRBV12-4	CASSGLAGGSYEQFF
TRBJ2-1	TRBV6-5	CASSPGPAIHNEQFF
TRBJ1-2	TRBV27	CASSPRGRAYGYTF
TRBJ2-2	TRBV5-6	CASSLGVLADNTGELFF
TRBJ1-2	TRBV4-1	CASSHGDRDYGYTF